This record looks at one TCR beta chain sequence and its context. Its target is not known. These data belong to a study of cytomegalovirus exposure and HLA in healthy donors. Overall study: Prior work identified 95 million to 120 million unique TCR beta sequences in approximately 180 million T cells. Some 91 million unique TCRs from HLA-typed donors were held in an early release of data.

V trimming: 0 bases; J trimming: 2 bases; junction bases outside the gene matches: 14. The CDR3 is made up of 19 amino acids. Looked up from germline, CDR1 is LGHNA and CDR2 is YSLEER. Study conclusions and caveats: The study carried out a later analysis of TCR beta sequences. It associated under 20,000 of them with specific HLA alleles at a false discovery rate of 0.05. Several V segments, TRBV6-2 and TRBV6-3 among them, could not be told apart and were dropped.

The PCR was carried out with 60 Vbeta primers and 13 Jbeta primers. The repertoire was sequenced with immunoSEQ multiplex PCR; TCRdb's copy has only in-frame clones and lacks some. The table shows approximately 110,000 clones, with about 73% occurring only once. The sequence was obtained from a woman in her 50s in good health and CMV-seropositive. Specimen: PBMCs. The chain employs TRBV4-3 and TRBJ2-3; TRBD2 aligns across 7 bases. The CDR3, as DNA: TGCGCCAGCAGCCAAGATGCACCCGCGTGGGACTATTTCACAGATACGCAGTATTTT. Its protein product is CASSQDAPAWDYFTDTQYF.